What follows describes a single TCR beta chain. Its cognate antigen is unknown. This entry belongs to a study of T cell responses to AZD1222 COVID-19 vaccine. Overall study results and limits: Repertoire sampling happened only post peak T cell response. White British donors predominated, females outnumbered males, and clonal diversity was possibly underestimated.

Trimming took off 4 bases at V and 7 bases at J, with 14 bases between the two ends. Germline V lookup: CDR1 LGHDT, CDR2 YNNKEL (reference sequence). This CDR3 contains 15 residues. Profiling relied on immunoSEQ multiplex PCR, and the TCRdb table lists in-frame clones only, not all of them. The sample shows about 150,000 clones, 85% to 95% of them seen only once. This sequence was found in an adult in good health. This specimen consisted of peripheral blood, obtained on day 0 of AZD1222 vaccination. The gene calls are TRBV3-1 (or the pseudogene TRBV3-2) and TRBJ1-6; D gene unclear. In DNA form, the CDR3 reads TGTGCCAGCAGCCCCTCCGGGTCCGGAAATTCACCCCTCCACTTT. Translation gives CASSPSGSGNSPLHF.